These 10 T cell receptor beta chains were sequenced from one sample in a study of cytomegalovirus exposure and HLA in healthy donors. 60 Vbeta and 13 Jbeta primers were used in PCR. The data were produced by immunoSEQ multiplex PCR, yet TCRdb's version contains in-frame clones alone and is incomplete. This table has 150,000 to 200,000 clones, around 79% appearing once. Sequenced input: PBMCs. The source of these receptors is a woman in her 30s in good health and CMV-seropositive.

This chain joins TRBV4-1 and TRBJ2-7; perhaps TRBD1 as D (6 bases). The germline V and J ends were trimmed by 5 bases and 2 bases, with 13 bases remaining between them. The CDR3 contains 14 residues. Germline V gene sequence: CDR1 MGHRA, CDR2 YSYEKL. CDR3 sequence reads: CASSARQATYEQYF. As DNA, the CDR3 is TGCGCCAGCAGCGCAAGACAGGCTACCTACGAGCAGTACTTC.

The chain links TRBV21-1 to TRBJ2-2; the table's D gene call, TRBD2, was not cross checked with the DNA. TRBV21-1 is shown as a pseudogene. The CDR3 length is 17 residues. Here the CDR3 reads CASSKGLAGPNTGELFF. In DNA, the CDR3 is TGTGCCAGCAGCAAAGGGCTGGCGGGACCTAACACCGGGGAGCTGTTTTTT.

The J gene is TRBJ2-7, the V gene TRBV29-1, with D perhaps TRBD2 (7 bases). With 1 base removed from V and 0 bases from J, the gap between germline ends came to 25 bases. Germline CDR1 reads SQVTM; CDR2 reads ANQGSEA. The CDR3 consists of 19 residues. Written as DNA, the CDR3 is TGCAGCGTTGAAGCCACGTACCGCCGGGGGGCGGGAAGCTCCTACGAGCAGTACTTC. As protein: CSVEATYRRGAGSSYEQYF.

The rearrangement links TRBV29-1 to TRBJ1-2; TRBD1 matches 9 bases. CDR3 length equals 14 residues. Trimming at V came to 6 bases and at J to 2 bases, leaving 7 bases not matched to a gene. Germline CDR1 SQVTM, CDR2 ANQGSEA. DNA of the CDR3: TGCAGCGTCGAACACGACAGGGGGAACTATGGCTACACCTTC. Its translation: CSVEHDRGNYGYTF.

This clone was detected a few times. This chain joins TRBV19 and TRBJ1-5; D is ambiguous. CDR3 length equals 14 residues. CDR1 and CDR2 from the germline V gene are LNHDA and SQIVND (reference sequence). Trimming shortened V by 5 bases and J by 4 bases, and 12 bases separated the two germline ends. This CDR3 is CASSLLPLNQPQHF. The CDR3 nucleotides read TGTGCCAGTAGTTTACTGCCCCTGAATCAGCCCCAGCATTTT.

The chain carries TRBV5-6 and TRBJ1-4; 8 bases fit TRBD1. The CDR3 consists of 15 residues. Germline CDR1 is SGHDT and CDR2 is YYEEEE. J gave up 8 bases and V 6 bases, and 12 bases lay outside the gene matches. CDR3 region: CASNLRQGIREKLFF. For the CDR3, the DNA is TGTGCCAGCAATTTGCGACAGGGGATACGAGAAAAACTGTTTTTT.

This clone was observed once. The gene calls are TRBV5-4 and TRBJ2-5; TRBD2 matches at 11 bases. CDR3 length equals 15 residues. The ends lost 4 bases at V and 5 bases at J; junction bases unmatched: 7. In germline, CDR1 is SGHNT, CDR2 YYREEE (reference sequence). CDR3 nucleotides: TGTGCCAGCAGCGTAGCGGGAGGGCCTGAGGAGACCCAGTACTTC. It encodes CASSVAGGPEETQYF.

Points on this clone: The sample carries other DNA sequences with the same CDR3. This CDR3 is CASSPPTGNTEAFF. The DNA of the CDR3 is TGTGCCAGCTCACCTCCGACAGGGAACACTGAAGCTTTCTTT. This chain connects TRBV18 to TRBJ1-1; D perhaps matches TRBD1 (6 bases). V lost 3 bases and J 1 base, leaving 9 bases between the germline ends. The CDR3 has 14 amino acids. Germline V gives CDR1 KGHSH, CDR2 LQKENI.

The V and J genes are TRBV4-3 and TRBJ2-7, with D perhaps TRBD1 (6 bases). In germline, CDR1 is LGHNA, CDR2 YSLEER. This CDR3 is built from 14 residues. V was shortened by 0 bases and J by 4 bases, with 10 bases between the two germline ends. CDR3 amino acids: CASSQDLGAYEQYF. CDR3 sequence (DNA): TGCGCCAGCAGCCAAGATTTGGGGGCATACGAGCAGTACTTC.

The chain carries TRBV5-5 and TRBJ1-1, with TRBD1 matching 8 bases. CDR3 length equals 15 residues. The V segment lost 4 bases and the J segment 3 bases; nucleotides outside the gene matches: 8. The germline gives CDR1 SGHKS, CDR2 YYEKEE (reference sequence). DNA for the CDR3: TGTGCCAGCAGCCGGCAGCAACAGGGGGACACTGAAGCTTTCTTT. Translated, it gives CASSRQQQGDTEAFF.